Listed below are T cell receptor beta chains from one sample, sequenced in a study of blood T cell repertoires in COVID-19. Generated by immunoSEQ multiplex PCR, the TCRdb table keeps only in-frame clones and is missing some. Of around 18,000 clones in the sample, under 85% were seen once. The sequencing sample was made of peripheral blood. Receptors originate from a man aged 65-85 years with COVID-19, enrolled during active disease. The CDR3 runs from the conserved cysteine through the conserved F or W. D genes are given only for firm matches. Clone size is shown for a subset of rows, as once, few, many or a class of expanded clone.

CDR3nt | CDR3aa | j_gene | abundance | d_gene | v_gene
TGCGCCAGCAGCCGCGCTGGGGCATTGGAGCTGTTTTTT | CASSRAGALELFF | TRBJ2-2 | - | - | TRBV4-3
TGTGCCACCAGCACAGGACAGACAATGAACACTGAAGCTTTCTTT | CATSTGQTMNTEAFF | TRBJ1-1 | once | - | TRBV15
TGTGCCAGCAGGTTTAGGGAGCAGGAAAACATTCAGTACTTC | CASRFREQENIQYF | TRBJ2-4 | - | - | TRBV27
TGTGCCAGTAGTGAGTCACAGGGGCCGTCTAGCAATCAGCCCCAGCATTTT | CASSESQGPSSNQPQHF | TRBJ1-5 | - | TRBD1 | TRBV19
TGTGCCAGCAGGTCGGCGGAGCAGCCCCAGCATTTT | CASRSAEQPQHF | TRBJ1-5 | - | - | TRBV6-5
TGTGCCAGCAGCCGACAGGGAGTCGCAGATACGCAGTATTTT | CASSRQGVADTQYF | TRBJ2-3 | - | TRBD1 | TRBV7-3
TGTGCCAGCAGCCTCTCTAGTGGGAGCTCCTACGAGCAGTACTTC | CASSLSSGSSYEQYF | TRBJ2-7 | - | - | TRBV11-2
TGTGCCAGTACCCTAGCGGGGTTCAACAATGAGCAGTTCTTC | CASTLAGFNNEQFF | TRBJ2-1 | - | TRBD2 | TRBV19
TGCGCCAGCAGTCTCCGGGGGACAGGGCGCACACAGGACGGCTACACCTTC | CASSLRGTGRTQDGYTF | TRBJ1-2 | - | TRBD1 | TRBV23-1
TGTGCCAGCTCCTCCATGACAGGGGGTAAAGAGACCCAGTACTTC | CASSSMTGGKETQYF | TRBJ2-5 | - | TRBD1 | TRBV18
TGTGCCAGCGCTCCGGCAGGGGACTATGGCTACACCTTC | CASAPAGDYGYTF | TRBJ1-2 | - | - | TRBV28
TGTGCCAGCAGTCTGGACAGCCTAAGTTCAGCTTTCTTT | CASSLDSLSSAFF | TRBJ1-1 | - | - | TRBV6-2/TRBV6-3
TGTGCCTGGAAGCTAGCAGAGGACACCGGGGAGCTGTTTTTT | CAWKLAEDTGELFF | TRBJ2-2 | few | - | TRBV30
TGCGCCAGCAGCGCCGACGGCGGGGGGGCACAAGAGACCCAGTACTTC | CASSADGGGAQETQYF | TRBJ2-5 | - | TRBD2 | TRBV5-1
TGTGCCAGCTCCCGAGGGAGCTACGAGCAGTACTTC | CASSRGSYEQYF | TRBJ2-7 | - | - | TRBV6-6
TGTGCCAGCAGCGAGGACTACCCGAGCACAGATACGCAGTATTTT | CASSEDYPSTDTQYF | TRBJ2-3 | once | - | TRBV5-4
TGTGCCAGCAGCCAAGCCAGGACAGGGGTGAAAGATACGCAGTATTTT | CASSQARTGVKDTQYF | TRBJ2-3 | - | TRBD1 | TRBV14
TGTGCCAGCAGTTCAACAGGGATCCGACAGCCCCAGCATTTT | CASSSTGIRQPQHF | TRBJ1-5 | - | - | TRBV27
TGTGCCTGGAGTGGCAAAGGGGTCGGAACTAATGAAAAACTGTTTTTT | CAWSGKGVGTNEKLFF | TRBJ1-4 | - | - | TRBV30
TGTGCCAGCAGGATGGACAGCCACTCTGAAGCTTTCTTT | CASRMDSHSEAFF | TRBJ1-1 | - | - | TRBV2
TGTGCCAGCAGCCCCCTCTCGACAGGGCGTCGGTGGGGCTACACCTTC | CASSPLSTGRRWGYTF | TRBJ1-2 | - | TRBD1 | TRBV5-6
TGTGCCAGCAGTTCCAGGGTACGGCCCCAGCATTTT | CASSSRVRPQHF | TRBJ1-5 | - | - | TRBV12-3/TRBV12-4
TGTGCCAGCTCCCACAGGCCGAACGGCTTCCAAGAGACCCAGTACTTC | CASSHRPNGFQETQYF | TRBJ2-5 | - | - | TRBV18
TGTGCCAGCTCACCGAGACAGCTAAACTCTGGAAACACCATATATTTT | CASSPRQLNSGNTIYF | TRBJ1-3 | - | - | TRBV18
TGTGCCAGCAGCGCCTTAGCGGGACCACGCACAGATACGCAGTATTTT | CASSALAGPRTDTQYF | TRBJ2-3 | - | TRBD2 | TRBV9
TGTGCCAGCAGCTCAACAGGGGCTAAGGCCACTGAAGCTTTCTTT | CASSSTGAKATEAFF | TRBJ1-1 | few | TRBD1 | TRBV5-5
TGTGCCAGCAGCCGACCGGGGGGGCCCGATGAGCAGTTCTTC | CASSRPGGPDEQFF | TRBJ2-1 | - | TRBD2 | TRBV7-9
TGTGCCAGCAGCCAAGCCCGGGACAGGGCTGTCACCATATATTTT | CASSQARDRAVTIYF | TRBJ1-3 | - | TRBD1 | TRBV14
TGCAGCGTGGGGAGAGGGACTAGCGGGGACAATGAGCAGTTCTTC | CSVGRGTSGDNEQFF | TRBJ2-1 | once | TRBD2 | TRBV29-1
TGTGCCAGTAGACGGACAGGGGCCGGGGCCAACGTCCTGACTTTC | CASRRTGAGANVLTF | TRBJ2-6 | medium-sized | TRBD1 | TRBV19
TGCAGCGTTAGCGGGGGCTACAATGAGCAGTTCTTC | CSVSGGYNEQFF | TRBJ2-1 | - | TRBD2 | TRBV29-1
TGCGCCAGCAGTGAGTCTCCAGGGGACGAGCAGTACTTC | CASSESPGDEQYF | TRBJ2-7 | - | - | TRBV10-2
TGTGCCAGCAGTTACGCGGAGATGAACACTGAAGCTTTCTTT | CASSYAEMNTEAFF | TRBJ1-1 | medium-sized | - | TRBV6-6
TGTGCCAGCAGCCCTCCCTTTTGGACAGGGCGATCTGGGGCCAACGTCCTGACTTTC | CASSPPFWTGRSGANVLTF | TRBJ2-6 | few | TRBD1 | TRBV3-1/TRBV3-2
TGTGCCACCAGTGATCCAGGGCTGGGGCAGCCCCAGCATTTT | CATSDPGLGQPQHF | TRBJ1-5 | few | - | TRBV24-1
TGCAGCGTTGAAGATCCCCGGGGGAGCTCCTACAATGAGCAGTTCTTC | CSVEDPRGSSYNEQFF | TRBJ2-1 | - | - | TRBV29-1
TGTGCCACCAGCCCACAAACAGGGGTCTTGGCCGGGGAGCTGTTTTTT | CATSPQTGVLAGELFF | TRBJ2-2 | - | TRBD1 | TRBV15
TGTGCCAGCAGCAAGAGGACAGGGGACCTTACAGATACGCAGTATTTT | CASSKRTGDLTDTQYF | TRBJ2-3 | - | TRBD1 | TRBV9
TGTGCCAGCCGGGGTAGCGGGATAAACTATGGCTACACCTTC | CASRGSGINYGYTF | TRBJ1-2 | - | - | TRBV6-6
TGTGCCAGCAGCTTAGGGGACAGGGCAGGCGGCTACACCTTC | CASSLGDRAGGYTF | TRBJ1-2 | - | TRBD1 | TRBV11-2
TGTGCCAGCAGGGGACAGGGGATCAGCACCGGGGAGCTGTTTTTT | CASRGQGISTGELFF | TRBJ2-2 | medium-sized | TRBD1 | TRBV11-2
TGCAGTGCTAGTCTTGGGGACAGGGGTGGACAGCCCCAGCATTTT | CSASLGDRGGQPQHF | TRBJ1-5 | - | TRBD1 | TRBV20-1
TGTGCCAGCAGTAGACAGGTATACAATGAGCAGTTCTTC | CASSRQVYNEQFF | TRBJ2-1 | - | - | TRBV6-2/TRBV6-3
TGTGCCAGCAGGCTGCCCCTCGGGAACACTGAAGCTTTCTTT | CASRLPLGNTEAFF | TRBJ1-1 | few | - | TRBV28
TGTGCCAGCAGCAAATCTGGGGACATGCCCACCGGGGAGCTGTTTTTT | CASSKSGDMPTGELFF | TRBJ2-2 | - | - | TRBV27
TGTGCCAGCAGAAACAGGGGGCCTCAGCCCCAGCATTTT | CASRNRGPQPQHF | TRBJ1-5 | - | TRBD1 | TRBV2
TGTGCCAGCAGCCCGTGGACAGTTATCTACGAGCAGTACTTC | CASSPWTVIYEQYF | TRBJ2-7 | once | - | TRBV11-2
TGTGCCAGCAGCACCACTAGCGGGAGGAGAGCTAGGGAGCAGTTCTTC | CASSTTSGRRAREQFF | TRBJ2-1 | - | TRBD2 | TRBV7-6
TGTGCCAGTAGTATAGGTAGCGCGGCCTACAATGAGCAGTTCTTC | CASSIGSAAYNEQFF | TRBJ2-1 | - | - | TRBV19
TGTGCCAGCAGCTTAGCCCCTAGCGGGAGGGCCCACGAGCAGTACTTC | CASSLAPSGRAHEQYF | TRBJ2-7 | - | TRBD2 | TRBV13
TGCGCCAGCAGTGCCTCCCGGGATACGCAGTATTTT | CASSASRDTQYF | TRBJ2-3 | - | - | TRBV10-1
TGTGCCACCCGCGATCGGGAAAACACCGGGGAGCTGTTTTTT | CATRDRENTGELFF | TRBJ2-2 | medium-sized | - | TRBV24-1